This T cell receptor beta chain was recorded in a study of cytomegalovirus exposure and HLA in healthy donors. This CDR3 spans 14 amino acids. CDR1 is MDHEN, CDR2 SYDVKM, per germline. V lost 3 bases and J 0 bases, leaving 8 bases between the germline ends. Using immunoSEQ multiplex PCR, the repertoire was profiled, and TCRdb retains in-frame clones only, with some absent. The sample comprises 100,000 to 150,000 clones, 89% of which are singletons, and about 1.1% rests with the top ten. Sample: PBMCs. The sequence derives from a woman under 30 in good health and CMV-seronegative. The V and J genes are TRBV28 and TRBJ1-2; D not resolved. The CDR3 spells CASSFSTANYGYTF. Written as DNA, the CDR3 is TGTGCCAGCAGTTTTAGCACGGCTAACTATGGCTACACCTTC.